This T cell receptor beta chain was captured by sequencing in a study of neurological immune-mediated disorders. Points from the study as a whole: Among expanded clones, no CDR3 amino acid sequences were shared across subjects, a pattern suggesting private repertoires in all groups.

The CDR3 sequence is 13 residues long. J was trimmed by 8 bases and V by 6 bases; bases with no gene match: 9. CDR1 and CDR2 (germline): ENHRY, SYGVKD. Unsorted libraries were prepared from 2 million PBMCs held at -80 C. In the case of this clonotype: The antigen is undetermined. With a much larger clone just one base away, this may be a read error.

Each TCR transcript was tagged with a 10-nucleotide random UMI during 5'RACE. A single record per CDR3 protein comes from TCRdb applying MiXCR to the 5' RACE reads. The repertoire consists of tens of thousands of distinct CDR3 sequences, with approximately 14% occurring once and the leading ten covering over 20%. This receptor was taken from a woman between 45 and 60 years old with HTLV-1-associated myelopathy (HAM/TSP). This chain joins TRBV10-3 and TRBJ1-2; 7 nucleotides align to TRBD1. The source material was PBMCs. CDR3 DNA sequence: TGTGCCATCAGAGGGGGCCCAGGGGAGGGCTACACCTTC. Protein: CAIRGGPGEGYTF.